This T cell receptor beta chain was observed in a study of lymphopenia after photon versus proton radiotherapy. This table comes from immunoSEQ multiplex PCR, and its TCRdb copy is limited to in-frame clones, with some not included. Of roughly 32,000 clones listed, 85% to 95% are singletons. The CDR3 contains 14 residues. V dropped 1 base and J dropped 5 bases, with 11 bases sitting between them. Germline V gene data show CDR1 as MGHRA and CDR2 as YSYEKL. The chain carries TRBV4-1 and TRBJ2-5, with D possibly TRBD2 on 6 matching bases. This TCR was recovered from a woman aged 50 to 60 with cholangiocarcinoma. Here the sequenced sample was peripheral blood, taken from a patient treated with photon-based radiotherapy. The CDR3 region is CASSQGRLVETQYF. The CDR3 region has the DNA TGCGCCAGCAGCCAAGGACGACTAGTCGAGACCCAGTACTTC.